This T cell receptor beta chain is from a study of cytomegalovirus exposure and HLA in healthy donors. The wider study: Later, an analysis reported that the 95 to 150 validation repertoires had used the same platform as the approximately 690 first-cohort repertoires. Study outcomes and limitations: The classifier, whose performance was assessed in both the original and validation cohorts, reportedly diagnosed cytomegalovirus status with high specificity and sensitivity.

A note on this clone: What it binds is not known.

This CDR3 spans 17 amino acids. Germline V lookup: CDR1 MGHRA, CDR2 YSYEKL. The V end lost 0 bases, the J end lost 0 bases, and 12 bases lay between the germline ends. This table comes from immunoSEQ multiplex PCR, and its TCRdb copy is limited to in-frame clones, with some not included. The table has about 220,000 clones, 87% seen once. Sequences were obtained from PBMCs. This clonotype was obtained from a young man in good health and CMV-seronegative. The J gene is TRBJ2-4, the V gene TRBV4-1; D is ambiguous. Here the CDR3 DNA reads TGCGCCAGCAGCCAAGATCGATCAGATCTAGCCAAAAACATTCAGTACTTC. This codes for CASSQDRSDLAKNIQYF.